This is a list of T cell receptor beta chains from one sample in a study of radiation and T cells in renal cell carcinoma. Some clones are missing from TCRdb's copy, which holds only in-frame ones; the method was immunoSEQ multiplex PCR. The sample consists of about 140,000 clones, 70% to 90% of them appearing once. The material sequenced was blood, taken from a patient whose treatment included radiotherapy and nephrectomy. The receptors stem from a woman in her forties or fifties with renal cell carcinoma. Each CDR3 is given without its conserved first and last residue. Each record gives: J gene, V gene, clone size, CDR3 protein. The size of a clone is reported for some rows only, either as once, few or many, or as a class for expanded clones.

TRBJ2-2 | TRBV9 | - | ASSVTGEAGELF
TRBJ2-4 | TRBV9 | - | ASSLNAEGNIQY
TRBJ2-5 | TRBV5-1 | - | ASSLGNRVGQETQY
TRBJ1-3 | TRBV28 | - | ASSLGGRRYGNTIY
TRBJ2-1 | TRBV7-9 | once | ASSLEGTNEQF
TRBJ2-2 | TRBV5-4 | - | ASRTGQPNTGELF
TRBJ2-1 | TRBV7-2 | - | ASSERAGWYEQF
TRBJ2-5 | TRBV5-1 | - | ASSLLSIETQY
TRBJ2-1 | TRBV25-1 | - | ASGRGGGYNEQF
TRBJ2-5 | TRBV2 | - | ASTRPKTSGGQVRETQY
TRBJ2-1 | TRBV25-1 | - | ASSEYPSYNEQF
TRBJ1-1 | TRBV21-1 | - | ASSGKGRAF
TRBJ2-2 | TRBV6-1 | once | ASSGPRVGAWTGELF
TRBJ1-3 | TRBV15 | - | ATSRDQPGSGNTIY
TRBJ1-5 | TRBV6-6 | - | ASSYSMGNQPQH